This is a list of T cell receptor beta chains from one sample in a study of blood T cell repertoires in COVID-19. Sequencing used immunoSEQ multiplex PCR; TCRdb keeps in-frame clones, though not all of them. Among some 61,000 clones, 89% were seen once, and the ten largest hold 1.6%. The sample taken for sequencing was peripheral blood. These receptors were collected from a man aged 60 to 69 with acute or convalescent COVID-19. Each CDR3 is given with its conserved first and last residue. Part of the rows lack a size; the others show once, few, many or a class for expanded clones.

abundance: NA; j_gene: TRBJ1-5; v_gene: TRBV6-1; CDR3aa: CASSEMAGKGYSNQPQHF
abundance: once; j_gene: TRBJ2-7; v_gene: TRBV20-1; CDR3aa: CSASGGGQQYF
abundance: NA; j_gene: TRBJ2-1; v_gene: TRBV11-2; CDR3aa: CASSLVYSRVAYNEQFF
abundance: NA; j_gene: TRBJ1-1; v_gene: TRBV29-1; CDR3aa: CSVTLQGTYTEAFF
abundance: NA; j_gene: TRBJ1-5; v_gene: TRBV27; CDR3aa: CASRGHLNQPQHF
abundance: NA; j_gene: TRBJ1-5; v_gene: TRBV10-3; CDR3aa: CAISERGGQGSNQPQHF
abundance: NA; j_gene: TRBJ2-7; v_gene: TRBV7-9; CDR3aa: CASSFYLGQDGEQYF
abundance: few; j_gene: TRBJ2-7; v_gene: TRBV28; CDR3aa: CASTPRGQSYEQYF
abundance: NA; j_gene: TRBJ2-7; v_gene: TRBV19; CDR3aa: CASSLIPGQQLF
abundance: NA; j_gene: TRBJ1-1; v_gene: TRBV11-2; CDR3aa: CASSFKGQGTEAFF
abundance: few; j_gene: TRBJ1-1; v_gene: TRBV5-4; CDR3aa: CASSLQGRGVNTEAFF
abundance: NA; j_gene: TRBJ1-5; v_gene: TRBV18; CDR3aa: CASSQGANQPQHF
abundance: once; j_gene: TRBJ1-5; v_gene: TRBV5-1; CDR3aa: CASSVSGGSQPQHF
abundance: few; j_gene: TRBJ2-3; v_gene: TRBV7-2; CDR3aa: CASSLVAGADTQYF
abundance: NA; j_gene: TRBJ2-1; v_gene: TRBV24-1; CDR3aa: CATSDLGQGLNEQFF
abundance: NA; j_gene: TRBJ1-6; v_gene: TRBV27; CDR3aa: CASSSLSGRSSPLHF
abundance: few; j_gene: TRBJ2-7; v_gene: TRBV9; CDR3aa: CASSVGAGRYEQYF
abundance: NA; j_gene: TRBJ2-1; v_gene: TRBV5-4; CDR3aa: CASSSGTGKLGEQFF
abundance: NA; j_gene: TRBJ1-4; v_gene: TRBV5-4; CDR3aa: CASSRTGVNEKLFF
abundance: few; j_gene: TRBJ2-7; v_gene: TRBV5-8; CDR3aa: CASSLGGQGFDEQYF
abundance: NA; j_gene: TRBJ1-6; v_gene: TRBV7-9; CDR3aa: CASSLGNRGFYNSPLHF
abundance: once; j_gene: TRBJ2-7; v_gene: TRBV6-5; CDR3aa: CASRDRGLDEQYF
abundance: NA; j_gene: TRBJ1-2; v_gene: TRBV12-3/TRBV12-4; CDR3aa: CASTLLAGNGYTF
abundance: NA; j_gene: TRBJ1-5; v_gene: TRBV5-8; CDR3aa: CASSLDRGLRPQHF
abundance: few; j_gene: TRBJ1-1; v_gene: TRBV7-9; CDR3aa: CASSLAGTGDEAFF
abundance: NA; j_gene: TRBJ2-1; v_gene: TRBV6-5; CDR3aa: CASSQGPWNEQFF
abundance: few; j_gene: TRBJ1-6; v_gene: TRBV11-2; CDR3aa: CASSSKQGGNSPLHF
abundance: NA; j_gene: TRBJ1-4; v_gene: TRBV5-1; CDR3aa: CASTSAPTGFDEKLFF
abundance: medium-sized; j_gene: TRBJ1-3; v_gene: TRBV14; CDR3aa: CASSPRGRGNTIYF
abundance: NA; j_gene: TRBJ2-1; v_gene: TRBV6-5; CDR3aa: CASRSGTGVYNEQFF
abundance: NA; j_gene: TRBJ1-2; v_gene: TRBV6-5; CDR3aa: CASSRNRQDYGYTF
abundance: NA; j_gene: TRBJ2-5; v_gene: TRBV5-1; CDR3aa: CASSFVGAQETQYF
abundance: NA; j_gene: TRBJ1-2; v_gene: TRBV4-1; CDR3aa: CASSQVVGTGGFGYTF
abundance: NA; j_gene: TRBJ1-2; v_gene: TRBV5-1; CDR3aa: CASSLERQGFYGYTF
abundance: NA; j_gene: TRBJ1-3; v_gene: TRBV9; CDR3aa: CASSATGSSGNTIYF
abundance: NA; j_gene: TRBJ1-5; v_gene: TRBV4-1; CDR3aa: CASSQGALRDRMGNQPQHF
abundance: NA; j_gene: TRBJ1-2; v_gene: TRBV6-2/TRBV6-3; CDR3aa: CASSYDRGHGYTF
abundance: once; j_gene: TRBJ1-1; v_gene: TRBV29-1; CDR3aa: CSVHRSDTEAFF
abundance: NA; j_gene: TRBJ2-3; v_gene: TRBV4-1; CDR3aa: CASSQEVTGTTTSTDTQYF
abundance: NA; j_gene: TRBJ1-1; v_gene: TRBV27; CDR3aa: CASSERGQALLNTEAFF
abundance: NA; j_gene: TRBJ2-2; v_gene: TRBV7-2; CDR3aa: CASSLRTGELFF
abundance: NA; j_gene: TRBJ2-7; v_gene: TRBV7-9; CDR3aa: CASSSGAPGSYEQYF
abundance: NA; j_gene: TRBJ1-2; v_gene: TRBV2; CDR3aa: CASSAPTGGANYGYTF
abundance: NA; j_gene: TRBJ2-3; v_gene: TRBV6-5; CDR3aa: CASSYIAADTQYF
abundance: NA; j_gene: TRBJ2-1; v_gene: TRBV7-3; CDR3aa: CASSSKSGNEQFF